This T cell receptor beta chain derives from a study of blood T cell repertoires in COVID-19. Study details: Some COVID-19 samples were acute and others convalescent; all came from the United States, Italy and Spain. PBMCs, B-cell-depleted T cells, or T cells provided the cDNA or gDNA that made up the material.

Germline CDR1 and CDR2: DFQATT and SNEGSKA (reference sequence). The CDR3 has 11 residues. The V and J ends lost 5 bases and 6 bases respectively, with 10 bases between them. Authors' processing steps: Researchers report that nucleated cell counts were estimated from reference gene primer amplification. Only in-frame clones appear in the TCRdb table, and some are missing; sequencing was by immunoSEQ multiplex PCR. The V and J calls and clone size are taken from that table; D and trimming were inferred from the DNA. The table shows 100,000 to 120,000 clones, with over 60% occurring only once. The receptor's source is a woman at least 80 years old with active or convalescent COVID-19. The chain combines TRBV20-1 with TRBJ1-1, with a weak D call TRBD1 (5 bases). Source material: peripheral blood. The CDR3 DNA reads as TGCAGTGCTGGTAAGGGGCCTGAAGCTTTCTTT. Its translation is CSAGKGPEAFF.